The TCR beta chain under discussion was sequenced for a study of monozygotic twins with inflammatory bowel disease. General study findings and limits: Support was lacking for any single strong IBD-associated signal or clonotype.

TCRdb derives one entry per CDR3 protein from the 5' RACE reads, leaving out DNA. The listing records under 150,000 distinct CDR3 sequences. CDR3 size: 19 residues. Germline V gene lookup returns CDR1 MDHEN and CDR2 SYDVKM. Of note for this clonotype: Its matching antigen is unknown.

What was sequenced was blood. The chain joins TRBV28 to TRBJ1-4. This receptor was identified in a human donor with ulcerative colitis or Crohn's disease, or a healthy co-twin of an affected twin (not recorded which). This CDR3 is CASSLSWAAGGDINEKLFF.